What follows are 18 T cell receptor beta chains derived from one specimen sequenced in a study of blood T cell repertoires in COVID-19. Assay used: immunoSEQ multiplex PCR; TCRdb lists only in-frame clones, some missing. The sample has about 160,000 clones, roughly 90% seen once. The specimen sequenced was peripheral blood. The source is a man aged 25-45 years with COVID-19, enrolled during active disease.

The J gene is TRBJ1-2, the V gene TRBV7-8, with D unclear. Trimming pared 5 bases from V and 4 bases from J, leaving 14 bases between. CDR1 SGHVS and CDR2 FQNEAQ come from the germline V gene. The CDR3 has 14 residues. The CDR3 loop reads CASSPPGGFYGYTF. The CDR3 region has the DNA TGTGCCAGCAGCCCCCCAGGAGGCTTCTATGGCTACACCTTC.

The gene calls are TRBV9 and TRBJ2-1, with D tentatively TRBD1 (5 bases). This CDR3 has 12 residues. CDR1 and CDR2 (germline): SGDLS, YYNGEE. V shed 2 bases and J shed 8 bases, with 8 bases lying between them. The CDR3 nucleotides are TGTGCCAGCAGCGTCCAGGGTTATGAGCAGTTCTTC. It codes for CASSVQGYEQFF.

CDR3 sequence reads: CASSRGQHRAGELFF. CDR3 sequence (DNA): TGTGCCAGTAGTAGGGGACAGCACCGGGCCGGGGAGCTGTTTTTT. The rearrangement uses TRBV19 and TRBJ2-2; 7 bases align to TRBD1. The germline V gene encodes CDR1 LNHDA and CDR2 SQIVND (reference sequence). V dropped 4 bases and J dropped 6; count of bases not matched to a gene: 8. The CDR3 is 15 amino acids.

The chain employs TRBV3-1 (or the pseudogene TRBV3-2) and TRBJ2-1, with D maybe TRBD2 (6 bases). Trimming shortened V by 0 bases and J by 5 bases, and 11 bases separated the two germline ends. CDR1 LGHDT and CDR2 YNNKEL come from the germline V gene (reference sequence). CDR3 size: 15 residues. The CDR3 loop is CASSQEVSGNNEQFF. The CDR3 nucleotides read TGTGCCAGCAGCCAAGAGGTTAGCGGTAACAATGAGCAGTTCTTC.

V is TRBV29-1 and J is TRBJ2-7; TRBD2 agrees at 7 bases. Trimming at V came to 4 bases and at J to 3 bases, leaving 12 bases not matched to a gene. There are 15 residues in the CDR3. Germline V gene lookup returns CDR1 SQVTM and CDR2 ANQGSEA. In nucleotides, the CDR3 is TGCAGCGTTGTGGGGGGGACTTCGCCGGGCTACGAGCAGTACTTC. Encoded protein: CSVVGGTSPGYEQYF.

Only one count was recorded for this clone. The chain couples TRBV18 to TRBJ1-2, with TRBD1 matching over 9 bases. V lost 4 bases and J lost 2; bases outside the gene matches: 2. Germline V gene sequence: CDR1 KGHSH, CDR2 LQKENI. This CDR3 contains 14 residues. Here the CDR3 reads CASSQGTGNYGYTF. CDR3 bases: TGTGCCAGCTCACAAGGGACAGGGAACTATGGCTACACCTTC.

The CDR3 sequence is CASSFFLLSYEQYF. CDR3 nucleotide sequence: TGTGCCAGCAGCTTCTTCCTCCTCTCCTACGAGCAGTACTTC. This rearrangement joins TRBV7-8 to TRBJ2-7; no firm D call. CDR3 size: 14 residues. V lost 3 bases and J 0 bases, leaving 9 bases between the germline ends. The germline V gene encodes CDR1 SGHVS and CDR2 FQNEAQ.

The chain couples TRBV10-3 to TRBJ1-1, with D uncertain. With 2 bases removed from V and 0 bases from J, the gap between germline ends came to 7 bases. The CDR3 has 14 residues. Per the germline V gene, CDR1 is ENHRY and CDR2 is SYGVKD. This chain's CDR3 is CAISEGLMNTEAFF. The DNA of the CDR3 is TGTGCCATCAGTGAGGGACTGATGAACACTGAAGCTTTCTTT.

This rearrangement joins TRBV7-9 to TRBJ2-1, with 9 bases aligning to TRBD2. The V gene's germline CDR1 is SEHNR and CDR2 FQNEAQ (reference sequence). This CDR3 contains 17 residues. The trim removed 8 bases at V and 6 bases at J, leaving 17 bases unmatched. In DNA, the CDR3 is TGTGCCAGCCACGGTTTGTTTACTAGCGGGTATAGCAATGAGCAGTTCTTC. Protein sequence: CASHGLFTSGYSNEQFF.

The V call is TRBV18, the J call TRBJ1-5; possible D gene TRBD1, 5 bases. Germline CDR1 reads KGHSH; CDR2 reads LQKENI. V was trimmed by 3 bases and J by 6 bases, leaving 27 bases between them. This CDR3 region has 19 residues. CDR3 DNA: TGTGCCAGCTCACCCCTCCCCCCCCGAATGACAGAAAGTAGTCAGCCCCAGCATTTT. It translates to CASSPLPPRMTESSQPQHF.

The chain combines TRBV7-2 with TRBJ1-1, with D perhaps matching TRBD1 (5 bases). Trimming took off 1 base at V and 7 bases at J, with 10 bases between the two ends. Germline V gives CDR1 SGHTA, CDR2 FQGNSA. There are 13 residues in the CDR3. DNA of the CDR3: TGTGCCAGCAGCTTAGGGTGGGGGGTTGAAGCTTTCTTT. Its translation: CASSLGWGVEAFF.

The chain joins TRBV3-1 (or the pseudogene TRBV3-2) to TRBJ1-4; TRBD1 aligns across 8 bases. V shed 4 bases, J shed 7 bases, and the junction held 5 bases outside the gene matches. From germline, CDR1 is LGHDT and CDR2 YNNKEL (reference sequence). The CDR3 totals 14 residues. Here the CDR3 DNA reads TGTGCCAGCAGCCCTCGACAGGGGAGTGAAAAACTGTTTTTT. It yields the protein CASSPRQGSEKLFF.

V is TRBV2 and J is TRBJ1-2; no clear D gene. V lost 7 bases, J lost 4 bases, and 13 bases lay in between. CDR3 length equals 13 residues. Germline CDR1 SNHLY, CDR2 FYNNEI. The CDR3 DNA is TGTGCCAGCATCCCGGGTCTGCCCTATGGCTACACCTTC. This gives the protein CASIPGLPYGYTF.

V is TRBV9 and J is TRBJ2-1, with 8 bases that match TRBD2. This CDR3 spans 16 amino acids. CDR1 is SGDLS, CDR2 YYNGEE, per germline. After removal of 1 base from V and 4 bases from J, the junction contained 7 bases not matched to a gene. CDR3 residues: CASSVQGGGGYNEQFF. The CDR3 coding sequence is TGTGCCAGCAGCGTACAGGGCGGCGGGGGGTACAATGAGCAGTTCTTC.

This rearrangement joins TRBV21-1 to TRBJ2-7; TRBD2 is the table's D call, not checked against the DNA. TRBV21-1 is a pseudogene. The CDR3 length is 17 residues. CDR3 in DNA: TGTGCCAGCAGCAAGGAGGTAGGGCACCATAGCTCCTACGAGCAGTACTTC. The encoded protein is CASSKEVGHHSSYEQYF.

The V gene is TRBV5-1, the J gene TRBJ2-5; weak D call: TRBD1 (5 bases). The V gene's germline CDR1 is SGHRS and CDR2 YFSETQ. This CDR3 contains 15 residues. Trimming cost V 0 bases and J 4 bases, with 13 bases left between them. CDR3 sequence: CASSLAQRGGETQYF. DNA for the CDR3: TGCGCCAGCAGCTTGGCCCAAAGGGGCGGAGAGACCCAGTACTTC.

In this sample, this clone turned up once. The CDR3 loop is CASSYYWQGGNQPQHF. The DNA of the CDR3 is TGTGCCAGCAGTTACTATTGGCAGGGCGGCAATCAGCCCCAGCATTTT. This sequence joins TRBV6-2 or TRBV6-3 and TRBJ1-5; a weak D match, TRBD1 (5 bases). The CDR3 spans 16 residues. With 1 base removed from V and 2 bases from J, the gap between germline ends came to 12 bases. Germline CDR1 MNHEY, CDR2 SVGEGT.

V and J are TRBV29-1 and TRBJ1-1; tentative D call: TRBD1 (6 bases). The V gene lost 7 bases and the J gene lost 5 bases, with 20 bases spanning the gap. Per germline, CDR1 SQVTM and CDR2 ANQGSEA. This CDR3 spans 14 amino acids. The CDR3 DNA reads TGCAGCGGCTCCCTAAGGGGGGGCTCGACTGAAGCTTTCTTT. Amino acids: CSGSLRGGSTEAFF.